This T cell receptor beta chain is from a study of blood T cells in healthy people across ages (dated by TCRdb to about 2015). Describing the broader study: Template switching captured roughly one uniquely barcoded TCR beta cDNA molecule per two T cells in model experiments. Donors of different ages were randomly distributed across sequencing lanes to avoid experimental bias. For two donors (one aged 18 to 30 and one aged 80 or older), the study analyzed two additional independent replicas of 1 million unique cDNA reads from the same blood draw. The donors were split into four age groups: young (average 16 years), middle-aged (39), aged (over 55) and long-lived (about 82). The study measured age-related changes in TCR beta repertoire diversity using deep sequencing normalized with unique cDNA molecular identifiers.

Concerning this clonotype itself: Its antigen is not yet known. The record has no base qualities; no much larger clone is one base away.

What the study reported, not specific to this receptor: Donor CMV infection status was unknown, potentially confounding age-related changes in expanded clonotypes. Observed TCR beta diversity per million T cells fell roughly linearly with age, and a significant reduction was already apparent by age roughly 41. Compared with the aged group, the long-lived group had more naive CD4+ T cells, fewer expanded clones and increased TCR diversity, a pattern suggesting age selection. Total diversity estimates from one million sequenced T cells were considered lower bounds and underestimates. Bulk unsorted PBMC profiling prevented conclusive comparison of naive and antigen-experienced compartments. A strong correlation was found between observed TCR beta diversity and the percentage of naive T cells measured by flow cytometry.

Donors were approximately 42 systemically healthy Caucasian individuals from Russia aged roughly 6 to 90 years. Each donor gave 9 to 10 milliliters of peripheral blood, collected into EDTA-treated Vacutainer tubes. PBMCs were isolated by Ficoll-Paque density-gradient centrifugation, with at least 7 million obtained per sample. Trizol reagent was used to extract total RNA from the PBMCs, yielding at least 5 micrograms per sample. For every donor, an aliquot of PBMCs went through flow cytometry to measure the percentages of naive CD45RAhigh/CD27high T cells. The method behind the library was 5' RACE. These reads were obtained on an Illumina HiSeq 2500. A second PCR of roughly 7 to 11 cycles was performed with a sample-barcoded 5' primer and a J-beta primer mix. Each TCR beta cDNA molecule received a unique molecular identifier from a template-switch 5' adaptor carrying 12 random nucleotides. Each sample yielded at least 2.5 million CDR3-containing paired-end reads. First-strand cDNA was synthesized from all RNA with the Mint cDNA synthesis kit, primed by a TRBC-specific oligonucleotide. Following uracil-DNA glycosylase treatment, a first 18-cycle PCR with universal primers M1SS and BC2_uni_R was performed on all cDNA. The study's processing was this. Normalization of each sample was performed by random selection of 1 million high-quality reads, each carrying a distinct molecular identifier. Reads sharing molecular identifiers were discarded rather than binned into consensus sequences. MiTCR, with a Q25 quality threshold and the strictest error-elimination algorithm, was used for CDR3 identification, clonotype clustering and error correction. A nonparametric unseen species model with Euler transformation was used to estimate lower-bound total TCR beta diversity. Through fastp at Q25 and MiXCR, TCRdb rebuilt clones from the public reads, retaining in-frame beta chains. CDR3 protein sequences are deduplicated, and each keeps its most common genes and DNA. What appears here as the V and J calls and clone size reflects TCRdb's work, not the paper's. This sample has some 1.5 million distinct CDR3 sequences in its table, and approximately 43% of those were observed once. The top ten clonotypes cover about 4% of the sample.

CDR1 and CDR2 are drawn from the germline V gene (reference sequence): LGHDT, YNNKEL. Deletion took 5 bases off V and 1 base off J, with a span of 18 bases between the germline ends. Taken from cysteine to phenylalanine, the CDR3 has 17 residues. Kept here is only the CDR3 DNA, which spans 51 bases and is read in frame from base 1. The clonotype was recovered from a young woman in good health. Sequenced: blood. Recombination connected TRBV3-1 to TRBJ2-1; TRBD1 is a possible D gene, resting on 5 matching bases. For the CDR3, the sequence is CASSSDSFNPSYNEQFF. The sequenced DNA: TGTGCCAGCAGCTCCGACAGCTTTAACCCTTCCTACAATGAGCAGTTCTTC.